The source of this T cell receptor beta chain is a study of control samples from healthy donors and cancer patients. V was shortened by 3 bases and J by 2 bases, with 10 bases between the two germline ends. The CDR3 covers 15 residues. CDR1 is MNHNS, CDR2 SASEGT, per germline. TCRdb's copy holds only in-frame clones and misses some; the assay was immunoSEQ multiplex PCR. This sample has approximately 50,000 clones; approximately 94% occur once, and the top ten carry around 0.8%. This clone was found once. The source is a man younger than 40 with colorectal cancer. The chain uses TRBV6-1 and TRBJ2-2; TRBD2 is a possible D gene (5 bases). Sequencing input: PBMCs. The DNA for the CDR3 is TGTGCCAGCAGTGATTCCGGACTTAACACCGGGGAGCTGTTTTTT. Amino acid sequence: CASSDSGLNTGELFF.